This T cell receptor beta chain comes out of a study of blood T cell repertoires in COVID-19 (dated by TCRdb to 2019 to 2021). Background on the whole study: The collaborator samples originated in the United States, Italy and Spain and spanned the acute and convalescent phases of COVID-19. Sample metadata almost always included a de-identified subject ID, COVID-19 status, age in years and sex. The material from the prospective study consisted of cDNA or gDNA derived from T cells, B-cell-depleted T cells, or PBMCs. Samples were obtained from the ongoing ImmuneRACE study (first 160 participants) and from over 1,000 subjects provided by 6 global collaborators. The repertoires were made available in a free public database intended to serve as a resource for research on the immune response to SARS-CoV-2. Deeply sampled blood TCRbeta repertoires from subjects exposed to, actively infected with, or recovered from COVID-19 were included in the dataset. Where HLA class I and class II types were available, the types were taken from metadata supplied by the sample provider, not from assay-based typing. Summary of the overall study and its limitations: The quantity of clinical and demographic metadata differed by source and by participant and was supplied without curation.

As encoded in the germline V gene, CDR1 is MNHEY while CDR2 is SVGAGI. The junction carries 11 bases between V and J, which are trimmed by 2 bases and 4 bases respectively. From the cysteine up to the phenylalanine, the CDR3 has a length of 14 residues. Only CDR3 DNA remains: 42 bases, in frame from the first base. TCRbeta CDR3 regions were amplified from genomic DNA using the immunoSEQ Assay, a bias-controlled multiplex PCR. On the authors' methods: The number of nucleated cells in each sample was estimated by amplification of reference gene primers within the assay. Sequence reads were collapsed and filtered to measure the absolute abundance of every unique TCRbeta CDR3 rearrangement. Productive Simpson clonality was computed per sample as the square root of Simpson's diversity index over productive rearrangements. Held by TCRdb, this immuneACCESS table contains in-frame sequences only and omits some clones. Under half of the omission traces to an unresolved V gene where checked; the cause of the rest is unknown. That table gives V, J and clone size, and the DNA gave D and trimming. This sample has about 250,000 clones in its table, and around 83% of those were observed once. The ten largest clones add up to approximately 1.4% of the sample.

Another Seattle source contributed samples from volunteer blood donors who had recovered from COVID-19. The collaborating institutions used their own protocols to collect whole blood in K2EDTA tubes. Collaborator samples were shipped for TCRbeta analysis as frozen whole blood, isolated PBMCs, or DNA extracted from either sample type. The table lists this clone with a few counts. Its antigen target is currently unknown. No much larger clone exists at a distance of one base, and base qualities are not known. The clonotype comes from a woman aged 40 to 50 who had recovered from COVID-19. Sequenced sample: peripheral blood. In this chain, TRBV6-5 is recombined with TRBJ1-1; TRBD1 is a weak D gene call, 5 bases matching. Here the CDR3 is given as CASSYLQRGTEAFF. The nucleotide sequence reads as follows: TGTGCCAGCAGTTACCTTCAAAGGGGCACTGAAGCTTTCTTT.